This entry lists 32 T cell receptor beta chains sequenced from one sample in a study of blood T cell repertoires in COVID-19. Only in-frame clones appear in the TCRdb table, and some are missing; sequencing was by immunoSEQ multiplex PCR. This table holds 200,000 to 250,000 clones, around four fifths found once. Input material: peripheral blood. All receptors derive from a woman aged 40 to 50 with active or convalescent COVID-19.

The chain uses TRBV6-5 and TRBJ1-6; 7 nucleotides line up with TRBD1. In germline, CDR1 is MNHEY, CDR2 SVGAGI. This CDR3 spans 15 amino acids. V lost 7 bases to trimming and J lost 8 bases; unmatched junction nucleotides: 11. CDR3 DNA: TGTGCCAGCACCTACACCGGGACAGCTCATTCACCCCTCCACTTT. It yields the protein CASTYTGTAHSPLHF.

The CDR3 DNA is TGTGCCAGCAGCTTACAGGGGTGGAACACTGAAGCTTTCTTT. Translated, it gives CASSLQGWNTEAFF. The chain recombines TRBV11-2 with TRBJ1-1; D may be TRBD1 (6 bases). The CDR3 loop spans 14 amino acids. The germline V gene encodes CDR1 SGHAT and CDR2 FQNNGV. Trimming pared 2 bases from V and 1 base from J, leaving 8 bases between.

The chain links TRBV7-9 to TRBJ1-2; D possibly corresponds to TRBD1 (6 bases). V was shortened by 4 bases and J by 5 bases, with 17 bases between the two germline ends. This CDR3 comprises 15 residues. Germline CDR1 SEHNR, CDR2 FQNEAQ (reference sequence). CDR3 coding DNA: TGTGCCAGCAGCTCGGCCCCCGCAGGGGTGTATGGCTACACCTTC. Amino acid sequence: CASSSAPAGVYGYTF.

This clone was seen just once. The chain uses TRBV4-1 and TRBJ2-3, with 9 bases fitting TRBD2. This CDR3 region has 18 residues. Trimming removed 3 bases from V and 2 bases from J; junction bases left unmatched: 12. Per germline, CDR1 MGHRA and CDR2 YSYEKL. CDR3 in amino acids: CASSQRAGGRPSTDTQYF. In DNA form, the CDR3 reads TGCGCCAGCAGCCAGAGGGCGGGAGGGCGTCCTTCCACAGATACGCAGTATTTT.

The rearrangement joins TRBV30 to TRBJ1-2; TRBD1 might be the D (5 bases). The CDR3 spans 14 residues. Germline V gene data show CDR1 as GTSNPN and CDR2 as SVGIG (reference sequence). V was shortened by 0 bases and J by 5 bases, with 13 bases between the two germline ends. The CDR3 DNA reads as TGTGCCTGGAGTGTCGGCAGGGTAGGGTATGGCTACACCTTC. Its translation is CAWSVGRVGYGYTF.

V gene TRBV5-5 combines with J gene TRBJ1-3, with D maybe TRBD1 (6 bases). The CDR3 is 15 amino acids. Trimming removed 2 bases from V and 2 bases from J, with 11 bases in between. In germline, CDR1 is SGHKS, CDR2 YYEKEE (reference sequence). Written as DNA, the CDR3 is TGTGCCAGCAGCTTCGCAGGGGAACCTGGAAACACCATATATTTT. Amino acids: CASSFAGEPGNTIYF.

The chain has TRBV6-5 and TRBJ1-2, with 8 nucleotides matching TRBD1. J was trimmed by 7 bases and V by 7 bases; bases with no gene match: 14. The CDR3 sequence is 15 residues long. CDR1 is MNHEY and CDR2 is SVGAGI in the germline V gene. CDR3 coding DNA: TGTGCCAGCACCCTGGACAGGGACCCGATTCGTGGCTACACCTTC. Translating gives CASTLDRDPIRGYTF.

The chain employs TRBV5-1 and TRBJ2-3; 12 nucleotides align to TRBD2. V gave up 2 bases and J gave up 3 bases; unmatched junction bases: 4. Germline CDR1 is SGHRS and CDR2 is YFSETQ. The CDR3 is 16 amino acids. CDR3 in DNA: TGCGCCAGCAGCTTCAAGACTAGCGGGGGAACAGATACGCAGTATTTT. Translation gives CASSFKTSGGTDTQYF.

V and J are TRBV3-1 (or the pseudogene TRBV3-2) and TRBJ1-1; D may be TRBD1 (6 bases). The CDR3 runs to 13 residues. The ends were cut back, 11 bases at V and 2 bases at J, with 15 bases in the middle. Germline assignment: CDR1 LGHDT and CDR2 YNNKEL (reference sequence). The CDR3 DNA reads as TGTGCCGTAAAGGGGGGGGTAAACACTGAAGCTTTCTTT. This codes for CAVKGGVNTEAFF.

This clone was recorded once. As DNA, the CDR3 is TGTGCCAGCCCCGCTGACAGGGACCTGAACACTGAAGCTTTCTTT. Translation gives CASPADRDLNTEAFF. V usage is TRBV9 and J usage is TRBJ1-1, with 7 bases identical to TRBD1. Trimming cost V 7 bases and J 0 bases; bases outside gene matches: 9. The CDR3 loop spans 15 amino acids. From germline, CDR1 is SGDLS and CDR2 YYNGEE.

This clone was detected a few times. This chain links TRBV19 with TRBJ1-2; D remains unclear. The CDR3 extends over 14 amino acids. The ends were cut back, 6 bases at V and 0 bases at J, with 11 bases in the middle. The germline gives CDR1 LNHDA, CDR2 SQIVND (reference sequence). For the CDR3, the DNA is TGTGCCAGTAGGCCGGAGAGCTCTAACTATGGCTACACCTTC. Amino acid sequence: CASRPESSNYGYTF.

V and J are TRBV6-5 and TRBJ1-2; TRBD1 aligns across 7 bases. V gave up 8 bases and J gave up 4 bases; unmatched junction bases: 7. The CDR3 covers 13 residues. Germline V gives CDR1 MNHEY, CDR2 SVGAGI. The chain's CDR3 is CASAVRDSYGYTF. CDR3 DNA: TGTGCCAGCGCCGTCCGGGACAGCTATGGCTACACCTTC.

On this clone: The junction does not match germline at one end; this may be a read error. V and J are TRBV19 and TRBJ1-3; maybe TRBD1 (5 bases). The CDR3 loop spans 14 amino acids. Germline V gene data show CDR1 as LNHDA and CDR2 as SQIVND (reference sequence). CDR3 in amino acids: CASSIRQSENTIYF. For the CDR3, the DNA is TGTGCCAGTAGTATACGACAGTCTGAAAACACCATATATTTT.

The count of this clone is one. This CDR3 is CASSLKGRGETQYF. The CDR3 nucleotides read TGTGCCAGCTCATTAAAGGGGAGGGGGGAGACCCAGTACTTC. This rearrangement joins TRBV9 to TRBJ2-5, with TRBD2 as a possible D gene (7 bases). V was pared by 7 bases and J by 5 bases, with 18 bases between. The CDR3 has 14 residues. Germline CDR1 SGDLS, CDR2 YYNGEE.

This rearrangement joins TRBV29-1 to TRBJ1-2, with TRBD1 matching 9 bases. The CDR3 sequence is 13 residues long. The V gene's germline CDR1 is SQVTM and CDR2 ANQGSEA. With 4 bases clipped from V and 4 bases from J, the junction kept 4 bases outside the gene matches. The CDR3 reads CSVVGTGIYGYTF. The CDR3 region has the DNA TGCAGCGTTGTTGGGACAGGGATCTATGGCTACACCTTC.

The genes are TRBV4-2 and TRBJ2-1, with a tentative D call TRBD1 (7 bases). V was trimmed by 4 bases and J by 9 bases, leaving 10 bases between them. CDR1 LGHNA and CDR2 YNFKEQ come from the germline V gene. The CDR3 consists of 12 residues. The CDR3 sequence: CASSRQGGEQFF. The DNA of the CDR3 is TGTGCCAGCAGCCGACAGGGAGGTGAGCAGTTCTTC.

The chain has TRBV5-1 and TRBJ1-6, with D uncertain. V shed 2 bases and J shed 7 bases, with 7 bases lying between them. Germline assignment: CDR1 SGHRS and CDR2 YFSETQ. The CDR3 runs 13 residues. The CDR3 here is CASSFSLNSPLHF. The CDR3 DNA sequence: TGCGCCAGCAGCTTTTCACTAAATTCACCCCTCCACTTT.

This clone was detected only once. The chain uses TRBV5-1 and TRBJ2-3, with 13 nucleotides matching TRBD2. There are 22 residues in the CDR3. Germline CDR1 SGHRS, CDR2 YFSETQ. V was clipped by 4 bases and J by 3 bases; unmatched bases: 23. The CDR3 coding sequence is TGCGCCAGCAGCCCGGGGGCTACCGGGGGACTAGCGGGGTCACGATCTACAGATACGCAGTATTTT. Its protein is CASSPGATGGLAGSRSTDTQYF.

The chain employs TRBV25-1 and TRBJ2-3, with TRBD1 matching over 10 bases. The V segment lost 7 bases and the J segment 2 bases; nucleotides outside the gene matches: 3. The germline gives CDR1 MGHDK, CDR2 SYGVNS. CDR3 size: 14 residues. The CDR3 reads CASTDRGTTDTQYF. CDR3 coding DNA: TGTGCCAGCACGGACAGGGGGACCACAGATACGCAGTATTTT.

The genes are TRBV4-2 and TRBJ1-2; D may be TRBD1 (5 bases). The ends were cut back, 4 bases at V and 6 bases at J, with 15 bases in the middle. The CDR3 consists of 14 residues. CDR1 and CDR2 from the germline V gene are LGHNA and YNFKEQ. CDR3 in DNA: TGTGCCAGCAGCCCAAGGGGCCGTTTTCATGGCTACACCTTC. Its translation is CASSPRGRFHGYTF.

This chain joins TRBV28 and TRBJ2-3, with 11 bases aligning to TRBD2. V shed 3 bases, J shed 3 bases, and the junction held 14 bases outside the gene matches. Germline assignment: CDR1 MDHEN and CDR2 SYDVKM. The CDR3 sequence is 19 residues long. Here the CDR3 reads CASSFSLGLAGGQTDTQYF. The CDR3 DNA reads TGTGCCAGCAGTTTTTCTTTGGGGCTAGCGGGGGGTCAGACAGATACGCAGTATTTT.

The chain links TRBV18 to TRBJ2-2; D call uncertain. The CDR3 has 14 residues. The V and J ends lost 3 bases and 4 bases respectively, with 9 bases between them. Germline loops: CDR1 KGHSH, CDR2 LQKENI. CDR3 sequence: CASSPVQTTGELFF. Written as DNA, the CDR3 is TGTGCCAGCTCACCGGTACAGACCACCGGGGAGCTGTTTTTT.

The V gene is TRBV5-1, the J gene TRBJ2-7; 10 bases line up with TRBD2. The CDR3 loop spans 14 amino acids. Germline values: CDR1 SGHRS, CDR2 YFSETQ. V was pared by 5 bases and J by 6 bases, with 8 bases of the junction left unmatched. The CDR3 region has the DNA TGCGCCAGCAGTAGCAGCGGGGGGGCCGGCGAGCAGTACTTC. It translates to CASSSSGGAGEQYF.

CDR3: CASSEGTVLHQPQHF. DNA for the CDR3: TGTGCCAGCAGTGAGGGGACAGTTCTCCATCAGCCCCAGCATTTT. This sequence joins TRBV6-1 and TRBJ1-5; 7 bases fit TRBD1. This CDR3 comprises 15 residues. The V gene end was trimmed by 3 bases and the J gene end by 5 bases; junction bases not matched to a gene: 7. Looked up from germline, CDR1 is MNHNS and CDR2 is SASEGT.

The CDR3, as DNA: TGTGCCAGCGCGTTGCAGGGGGTGAACTATGGCTACACCTTC. Encoded protein: CASALQGVNYGYTF. The chain carries TRBV28 and TRBJ1-2; TRBD1 aligns across 7 bases. Germline CDR1 MDHEN, CDR2 SYDVKM. V was pared by 8 bases and J by 2 bases, with 8 bases of the junction left unmatched. This CDR3 region has 14 residues.

CDR3 nucleotides: TGTGCCAGCAGAAGGACAGGGGCCGGGAACACTGAAGCTTTCTTT. Amino acid sequence: CASRRTGAGNTEAFF. The genes are TRBV6-4 and TRBJ1-1, with 9 nucleotides matching TRBD1. CDR3 length: 15 residues. J was trimmed by 1 base and V by 6 bases; bases with no gene match: 6. In germline, CDR1 is MRHNA, CDR2 SNTAGT.

This clone was counted a few times. The V and J genes are TRBV5-4 and TRBJ1-1, with 8 bases that match TRBD1. The CDR3 contains 14 residues. Germline V gene data show CDR1 as SGHNT and CDR2 as YYREEE (reference sequence). The junction had 2 bases not matched to a gene; V was cut back by 0 bases and J by 4 bases. The CDR3 is CASSLDRGSTEAFF. DNA for the CDR3: TGTGCCAGCAGCTTGGACAGGGGGAGCACTGAAGCTTTCTTT. The full variable domain, in which reference TRBV5-4 and TRBJ1-1 provide the parts outside the CDR3, is ETGVTQSPTHLIKTRGQQVTLRCSSQSGHNTVSWYQQALGQGPQFIFQYYREEENGRGNFPPRFSGLQFPNYSSELNVNALELDDSALYLCASSLDRGSTEAFFGQGTRLTVV.

The chain joins TRBV11-3 to TRBJ2-1; 7 bases align to TRBD1. Germline loops: CDR1 SGHNT, CDR2 YENEEA. V shed 6 bases and J 4 bases; nucleotides not matched to a gene: 9. This CDR3 region has 15 residues. The CDR3 nucleotides read TGTGCCAGCAGTTCGGGACAGTACTCATACAATGAGCAGTTCTTC. It translates to CASSSGQYSYNEQFF.

This rearrangement joins TRBV9 to TRBJ2-3; D is possibly TRBD1 (6 bases). Germline-derived CDR1 and CDR2 are SGDLS and YYNGEE. The V end was cut by 0 bases, the J end by 3 bases, with 8 bases between. The CDR3 loop spans 14 amino acids. This chain's CDR3 is CASSVVGGTDTQYF. The CDR3 coding sequence is TGTGCCAGCAGCGTAGTAGGGGGTACAGATACGCAGTATTTT. Using reference TRBV9 and TRBJ2-3 for the parts outside the CDR3, the full variable domain is DSGVTQTPKHLITATGQRVTLRCSPRSGDLSVYWYQQSLDQGLQFLIQYYNGEERAKGNILERFSAQQFPDLHSELNLSSLELGDSALYFCASSVVGGTDTQYFGPGTRLTVL.

The J gene is TRBJ1-2, the V gene TRBV7-3, with unresolved D. The CDR3 length is 14 residues. CDR1 and CDR2 from the germline V gene are SGHTA and FQGTGA. The V end lost 4 bases, the J end lost 4 bases, and 13 bases lay between the germline ends. The CDR3 nucleotides read TGTGCCAGCAGCTCGGATGGAGATGTCTATGGCTACACCTTC. This translates into CASSSDGDVYGYTF.

The chain carries TRBV6-2 or TRBV6-3 and TRBJ2-7, with a tentative D call TRBD2 (5 bases). Trimming shortened V by 4 bases and J by 2 bases, and 9 bases separated the two germline ends. The CDR3 contains 13 residues. CDR1 MNHEY and CDR2 SVGEGT come from the germline V gene. The DNA for the CDR3 is TGTGCCAGCAGTTGGACTTCAGCCTACGAGCAGTACGTC. Amino acid sequence: CASSWTSAYEQYV.

The rearrangement links TRBV30 to TRBJ1-1; D might be TRBD1 (5 bases). In germline, CDR1 is GTSNPN, CDR2 SVGIG (reference sequence). The CDR3 is 15 amino acids. Trimming removed 1 base from V and 5 bases from J, with 17 bases in between. In DNA, the CDR3 is TGTGCCTGGAGTGCCCTTTTGGGGGGAAGTACTGAAGCTTTCTTT. Its translation is CAWSALLGGSTEAFF.